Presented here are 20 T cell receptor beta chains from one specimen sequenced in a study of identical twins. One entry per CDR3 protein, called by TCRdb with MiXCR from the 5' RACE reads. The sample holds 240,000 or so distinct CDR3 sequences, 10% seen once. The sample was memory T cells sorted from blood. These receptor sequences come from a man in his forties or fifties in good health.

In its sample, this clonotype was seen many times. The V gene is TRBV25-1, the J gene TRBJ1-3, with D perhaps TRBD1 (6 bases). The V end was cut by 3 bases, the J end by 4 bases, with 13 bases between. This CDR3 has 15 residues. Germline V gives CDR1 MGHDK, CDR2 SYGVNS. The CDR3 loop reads CASSETGTRGNTIYF. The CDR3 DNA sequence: TGTGCCAGCAGTGAGACCGGGACAAGGGGAAACACCATATATTTT.

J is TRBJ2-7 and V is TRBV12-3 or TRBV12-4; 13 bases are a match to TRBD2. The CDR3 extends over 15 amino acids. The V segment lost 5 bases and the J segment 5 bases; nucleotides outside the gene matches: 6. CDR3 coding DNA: TGTGCCAGCAGTCCTTCCGGGACTAGCGGGAACGAGCAGTACTTC. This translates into CASSPSGTSGNEQYF.

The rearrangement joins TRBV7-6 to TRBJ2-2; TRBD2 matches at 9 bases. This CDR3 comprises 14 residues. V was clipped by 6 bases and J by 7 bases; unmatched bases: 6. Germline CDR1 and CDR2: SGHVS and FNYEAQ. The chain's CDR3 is CASRAGGSNGELFF. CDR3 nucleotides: TGTGCCAGCAGAGCGGGGGGATCTAACGGGGAGCTGTTTTTT.

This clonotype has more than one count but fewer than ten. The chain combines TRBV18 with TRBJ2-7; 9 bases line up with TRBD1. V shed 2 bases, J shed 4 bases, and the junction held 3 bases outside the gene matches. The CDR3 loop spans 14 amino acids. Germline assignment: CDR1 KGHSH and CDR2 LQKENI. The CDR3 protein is CASSPRQGEYEQYF. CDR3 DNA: TGTGCCAGCTCACCAAGACAGGGGGAATACGAGCAGTACTTC.

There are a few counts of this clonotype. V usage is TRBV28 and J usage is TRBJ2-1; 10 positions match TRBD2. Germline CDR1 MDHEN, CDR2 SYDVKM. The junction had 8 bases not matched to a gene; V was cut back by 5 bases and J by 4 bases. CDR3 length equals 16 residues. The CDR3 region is CASSLIRAGGYNEQFF. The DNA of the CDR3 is TGTGCCAGCAGTCTCATCCGAGCGGGAGGGTACAATGAGCAGTTCTTC.

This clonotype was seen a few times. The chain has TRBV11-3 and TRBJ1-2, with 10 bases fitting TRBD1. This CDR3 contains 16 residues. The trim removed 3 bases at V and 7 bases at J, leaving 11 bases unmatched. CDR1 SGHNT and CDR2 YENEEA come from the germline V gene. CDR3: CASSLEGTGECAGYTF. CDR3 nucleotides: TGTGCCAGCAGCTTGGAAGGGACAGGGGAGTGTGCTGGCTACACCTTC.

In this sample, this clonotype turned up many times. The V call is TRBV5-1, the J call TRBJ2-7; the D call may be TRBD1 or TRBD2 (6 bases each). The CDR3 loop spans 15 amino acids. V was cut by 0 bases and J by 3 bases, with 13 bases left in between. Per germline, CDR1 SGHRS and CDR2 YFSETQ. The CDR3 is CASSLVPGAGYEQYF. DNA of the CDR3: TGCGCCAGCAGCTTGGTACCGGGGGCTGGCTACGAGCAGTACTTC.

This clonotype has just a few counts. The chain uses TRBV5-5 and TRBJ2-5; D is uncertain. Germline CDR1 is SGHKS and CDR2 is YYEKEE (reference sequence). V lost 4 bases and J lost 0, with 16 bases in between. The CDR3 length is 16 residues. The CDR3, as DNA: TGTGCCAGCAGCCTGGGCGATATTTTGTACCAAGAGACCCAGTACTTC. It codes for CASSLGDILYQETQYF.

For the CDR3, the DNA is TGCGCCAGCAGTGACCCCCGAAGAGCATACGAGCAGTACTTC. Translating gives CASSDPRRAYEQYF. This sequence joins TRBV10-2 and TRBJ2-7; D not certain. The germline V and J ends were trimmed by 3 bases and 4 bases, with 13 bases remaining between them. The CDR3 covers 14 residues. The germline CDR1 and CDR2 sequences are WSHSY and SAAADI.

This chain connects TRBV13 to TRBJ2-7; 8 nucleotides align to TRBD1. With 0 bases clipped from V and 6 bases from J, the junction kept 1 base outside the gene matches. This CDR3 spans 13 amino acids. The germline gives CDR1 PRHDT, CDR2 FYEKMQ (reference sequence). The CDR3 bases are TGTGCCAGCAGCTTAGGCAGGGGGCGCGAGCAGTACTTC. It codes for CASSLGRGREQYF.

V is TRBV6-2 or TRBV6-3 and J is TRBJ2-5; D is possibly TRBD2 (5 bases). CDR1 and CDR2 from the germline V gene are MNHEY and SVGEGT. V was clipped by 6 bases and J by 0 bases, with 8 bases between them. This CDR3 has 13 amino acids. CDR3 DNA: TGTGCCAGCAGGTTGGACTACCAAGAGACCCAGTACTTC. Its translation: CASRLDYQETQYF.

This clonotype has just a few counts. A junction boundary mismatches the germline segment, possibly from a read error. The CDR3 DNA is TGTGCCAGCAATTTAGCGGGGGACAATGAGCAGTTCTTC. It yields the protein CASNLAGDNEQFF. This rearrangement joins TRBV12-3 or TRBV12-4 to TRBJ2-1; 9 bases map to TRBD2. The CDR3 extends over 13 amino acids.

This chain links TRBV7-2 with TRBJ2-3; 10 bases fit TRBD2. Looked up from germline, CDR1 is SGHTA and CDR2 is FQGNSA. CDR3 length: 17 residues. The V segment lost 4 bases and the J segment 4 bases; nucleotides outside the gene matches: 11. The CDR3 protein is CASSWVVSGGGSDTQYF. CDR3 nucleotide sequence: TGTGCCAGCAGCTGGGTCGTCAGCGGGGGGGGTTCAGATACGCAGTATTTT.

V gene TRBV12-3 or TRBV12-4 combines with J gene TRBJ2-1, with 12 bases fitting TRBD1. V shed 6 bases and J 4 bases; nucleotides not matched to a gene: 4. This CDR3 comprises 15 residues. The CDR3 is CASRGTGGAYNEQFF. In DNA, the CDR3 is TGTGCCAGCAGAGGGACAGGGGGCGCGTACAATGAGCAGTTCTTC.

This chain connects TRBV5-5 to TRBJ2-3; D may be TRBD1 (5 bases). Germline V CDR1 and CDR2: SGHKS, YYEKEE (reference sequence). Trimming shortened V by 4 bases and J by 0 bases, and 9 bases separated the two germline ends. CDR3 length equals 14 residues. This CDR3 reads CASSGRVSTDTQYF. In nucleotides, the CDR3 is TGTGCCAGCAGCGGCAGGGTGAGCACAGATACGCAGTATTTT.

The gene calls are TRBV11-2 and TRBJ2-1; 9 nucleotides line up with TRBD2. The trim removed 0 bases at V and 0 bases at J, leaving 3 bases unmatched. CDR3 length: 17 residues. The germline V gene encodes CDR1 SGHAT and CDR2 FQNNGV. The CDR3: CASSLDRGGASYNEQFF. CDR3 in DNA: TGTGCCAGCAGCTTAGATCGCGGGGGGGCCTCCTACAATGAGCAGTTCTTC.

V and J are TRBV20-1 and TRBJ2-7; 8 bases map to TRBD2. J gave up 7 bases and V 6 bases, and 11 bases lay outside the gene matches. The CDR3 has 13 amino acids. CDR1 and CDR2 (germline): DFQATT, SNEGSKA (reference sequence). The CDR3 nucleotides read TGCAGTGCGGTACGTAGCGGGACCTGGGAGCAGTACTTC. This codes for CSAVRSGTWEQYF.

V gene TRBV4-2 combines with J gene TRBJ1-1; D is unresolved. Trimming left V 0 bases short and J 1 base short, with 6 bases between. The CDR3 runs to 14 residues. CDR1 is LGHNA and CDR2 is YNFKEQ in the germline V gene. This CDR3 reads CASSQDTRNTEAFF. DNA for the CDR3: TGTGCCAGCAGCCAAGATACCAGGAACACTGAAGCTTTCTTT.

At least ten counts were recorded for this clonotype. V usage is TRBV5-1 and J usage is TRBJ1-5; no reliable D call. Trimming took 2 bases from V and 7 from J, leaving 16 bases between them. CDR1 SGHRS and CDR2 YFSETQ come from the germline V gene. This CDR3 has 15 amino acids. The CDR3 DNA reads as TGCGCCAGCAGCTTAAATGGCGGCGGGAACCAGCCCCAGCATTTT. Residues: CASSLNGGGNQPQHF.

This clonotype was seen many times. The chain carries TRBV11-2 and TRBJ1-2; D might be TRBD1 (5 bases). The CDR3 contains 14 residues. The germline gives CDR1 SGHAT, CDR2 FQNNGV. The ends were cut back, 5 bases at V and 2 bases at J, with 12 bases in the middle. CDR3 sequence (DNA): TGTGCCAGCAGCGCGACCCGGGGGAACTATGGCTACACCTTC. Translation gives CASSATRGNYGYTF.